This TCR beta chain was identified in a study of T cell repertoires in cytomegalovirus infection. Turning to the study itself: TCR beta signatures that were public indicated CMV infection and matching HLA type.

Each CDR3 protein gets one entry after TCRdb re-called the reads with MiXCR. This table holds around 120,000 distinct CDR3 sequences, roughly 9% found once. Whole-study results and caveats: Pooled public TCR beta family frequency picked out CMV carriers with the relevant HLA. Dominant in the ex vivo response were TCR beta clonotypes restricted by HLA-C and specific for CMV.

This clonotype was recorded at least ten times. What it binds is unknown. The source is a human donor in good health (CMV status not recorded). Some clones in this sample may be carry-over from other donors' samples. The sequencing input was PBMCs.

The CDR3 here is CASSQDWGSYEQYF. In nucleotides, the CDR3 is TGCGCCAGCAGCCAAGATTGGGGCTCCTACGAGCAGTACTTC. This chain joins TRBV4-1 and TRBJ2-7, with D unclear. Trimming took off 0 bases at V and 0 bases at J, with 6 bases between the two ends. Germline CDR1 MGHRA, CDR2 YSYEKL. The CDR3 is 14 residues long.